What follows are 20 T cell receptor beta chains derived from one specimen sequenced in a study of CXCR3 chemokines and chemotherapy response in bladder cancer. TCRdb re-called the PCR reads through MiXCR, storing one row per CDR3 protein. The sample has about 13,000 distinct CDR3 sequences, around 11% seen once; the top ten hold roughly 26%. Specimen collection occurred from a patient whose treatment included neoadjuvant chemotherapy. These receptors were taken from a human donor with bladder cancer that did not respond to neoadjuvant chemotherapy.

This clonotype was observed many times. The rearrangement uses TRBV5-4 and TRBJ2-2; TRBD1 is a possible D gene (7 bases). Per the germline V gene, CDR1 is SGHNT and CDR2 is YYREEE (reference sequence). Trimming left V 2 bases short and J 6 bases short, with 14 bases between. This CDR3 region has 15 residues. CDR3 DNA sequence: TGTGCCAGCAGCTTTTACCAGGGGGAGGCCGGGGAGCTGTTTTTT. Protein sequence: CASSFYQGEAGELFF.

Many counts were recorded for this clonotype. The chain has TRBV28 and TRBJ1-1; no reliable D call. The CDR3 has 18 residues. Germline V gene sequence: CDR1 MDHEN, CDR2 SYDVKM. V lost 2 bases and J 4 bases, leaving 23 bases between the germline ends. The CDR3 nucleotides are TGTGCCAGCAGTTTAGCTAGGTTGACCGGGCGCCCGGGCACTGAAGCTTTCTTT. As protein: CASSLARLTGRPGTEAFF.

This clonotype was seen at least ten times. The chain combines TRBV18 with TRBJ1-1, with a possible D match to TRBD1 (5 bases). The germline CDR1 and CDR2 sequences are KGHSH and LQKENI. V lost 5 bases and J 2 bases, leaving 15 bases between the germline ends. CDR3 length: 15 residues. The CDR3 here is CASSTTGGGNTEAFF. The CDR3 DNA follows: TGTGCCAGCTCAACCACTGGGGGGGGAAACACTGAAGCTTTCTTT.

This clonotype has ten or more counts. The chain is built from TRBV18 and TRBJ2-1, with 7 bases aligning to TRBD1. The germline V gene encodes CDR1 KGHSH and CDR2 LQKENI. The CDR3 is 17 amino acids. Losses at the gene ends were 4 bases for V and 7 bases for J; bases not matched to a gene: 16. CDR3 DNA: TGTGCCAGCTCACTCCTCTCGACAGGGATTGTAAGGAATGAGCAGTTCTTC. Translating gives CASSLLSTGIVRNEQFF.

This clonotype turned up a few times. This rearrangement joins TRBV6-5 to TRBJ2-1; a possible D gene is TRBD2 (6 bases). Germline V gene lookup returns CDR1 MNHEY and CDR2 SVGAGI. V was cut by 0 bases and J by 2 bases, with 8 bases left in between. The CDR3 totals 15 residues. The CDR3 loop is CASSYSEGAYNEQFF. The CDR3 region has the DNA TGTGCCAGCAGTTACTCGGAGGGTGCCTACAATGAGCAGTTCTTC.

In this sample, this clonotype turned up many times. The chain employs TRBV6-2 or TRBV6-3 and TRBJ1-4, with TRBD1 matching 10 bases. Germline-derived CDR1 and CDR2 are MNHEY and SVGEGT. This CDR3 comprises 15 residues. The J segment lost 11 bases and the V segment lost 1 base, leaving 7 bases of the junction unmatched. The CDR3, as DNA: TGTGCCAGCAGTTACTACGGAGGACAGGGGGATAAACTGTTTTTT. Amino acids: CASSYYGGQGDKLFF.

This clonotype occurred many times. The chain links TRBV18 to TRBJ2-1; the D is unclear. The CDR3 runs to 11 residues. Trimming shortened V by 2 bases and J by 9 bases, and 5 bases separated the two germline ends. CDR1 is KGHSH and CDR2 is LQKENI in the germline V gene. The CDR3 nucleotides are TGTGCCAGCTCACCATCGGTTGAGCAGTTCTTC. Encoded protein: CASSPSVEQFF.

By proportion, this clonotype is medium-sized. The V and J genes are TRBV19 and TRBJ2-2; D is unresolved. The CDR3 contains 12 residues. From germline, CDR1 is LNHDA and CDR2 SQIVND (reference sequence). Trimming shortened V by 6 bases and J by 4 bases, and 6 bases separated the two germline ends. As DNA, the CDR3 is TGTGCCAGTAGGGGTGGCACCGGGGAGCTGTTTTTT. Translating it yields CASRGGTGELFF.

This clonotype was counted at least ten times. The chain couples TRBV18 to TRBJ2-1, with a tentative D call TRBD2 (6 bases). Germline V lookup: CDR1 KGHSH, CDR2 LQKENI. The length of the CDR3 is 15 residues. V was shortened by 6 bases and J by 0 bases, with 12 bases between the two germline ends. Here the CDR3 DNA reads TGTGCCAGCTCGACCGGGAGCGGCTCCTACAATGAGCAGTTCTTC. Protein sequence: CASSTGSGSYNEQFF.

This clonotype was counted only a few times. The chain has TRBV20-1 and TRBJ2-6; D remains ambiguous. The CDR3 has 14 residues. CDR1 and CDR2 from the germline V gene are DFQATT and SNEGSKA (reference sequence). Trimming took 1 base from V and 7 from J, leaving 11 bases between them. The CDR3 nucleotides read TGCAGTGCTAGAGCAGGTGGCGGTGCCAACGTCCTGACTTTC. Translated, it gives CSARAGGGANVLTF.

This clonotype was detected ten times or more. J is TRBJ2-4 and V is TRBV18; no clear D gene. V lost 3 bases and J lost 1, with 10 bases in between. Germline loops: CDR1 KGHSH, CDR2 LQKENI. This CDR3 comprises 15 residues. The CDR3 sequence: CASSPLDEAKNIQYF. In DNA form, the CDR3 reads TGTGCCAGCTCACCCCTAGATGAGGCCAAAAACATTCAGTACTTC.

In this sample, this clonotype turned up many times. This chain joins TRBV10-3 and TRBJ1-2, with TRBD1 matching over 7 bases. The germline CDR1 and CDR2 sequences are ENHRY and SYGVKD. The length of the CDR3 is 17 residues. V dropped 4 bases and J dropped 3; count of bases not matched to a gene: 14. CDR3 sequence (DNA): TGTGCCATCAGTGGGACGACAGGGTCTCGTTTAGACTATGGCTACACCTTC. This translates into CAISGTTGSRLDYGYTF.

This clonotype was observed at least ten times. V is TRBV6-2 or TRBV6-3 and J is TRBJ2-3, with 7 bases aligning to TRBD1. Per germline, CDR1 MNHEY and CDR2 SVGEGT. The CDR3 length is 19 residues. V dropped 0 bases and J dropped 5; count of bases not matched to a gene: 17. In DNA form, the CDR3 reads TGTGCCAGCAGTTACTCGAAGATGAGACAGGGAATTCATATAGATACGCAGTATTTT. Protein sequence: CASSYSKMRQGIHIDTQYF.

Concerning this clonotype itself: A clone one base away is much larger, so this may be a read error. The chain couples TRBV7-9 to TRBJ1-3; no firm D call. The CDR3 spans 13 residues. From germline, CDR1 is SEHNR and CDR2 FQNEAQ (reference sequence). CDR3 residues: CVSARPSGNTIYF. Written as DNA, the CDR3 is TGTGTCAGCGCAAGACCCTCTGGAAACACCATATATTTT.

This clonotype was observed a handful of times. The rearrangement uses TRBV20-1 and TRBJ1-4, with a tentative D call TRBD1 (6 bases). The V gene lost 6 bases and the J gene lost 8 bases, with 16 bases spanning the gap. Germline assignment: CDR1 DFQATT and CDR2 SNEGSKA (reference sequence). The length of the CDR3 is 13 residues. In DNA, the CDR3 is TGCAGTGCCCGTGGGGGCTCGGGGGAAAAACTGTTTTTT. Protein: CSARGGSGEKLFF.

As concerns this clonotype: A much bigger clone sits one base away, suggesting this may be a read error. The rearrangement joins TRBV6-5 to TRBJ1-2, with D possibly matching TRBD1 (5 bases). CDR1 MNHEY and CDR2 SVGAGI come from the germline V gene. The CDR3 consists of 14 residues. V lost 0 bases, J lost 2 bases, and 7 bases lay in between. The CDR3 nucleotides read TGTGCCAGCAGTTACTCGGCAGGGAACTATGGCTACACCTTC. Translated: CASSYSAGNYGYTF.

The rearrangement links TRBV5-4 to TRBJ1-3; 9 bases fit TRBD1. Trimming cost V 2 bases and J 2 bases; bases outside gene matches: 2. Germline lookup yields CDR1 SGHNT and CDR2 YYREEE (reference sequence). The CDR3 totals 15 residues. CDR3 in DNA: TGTGCCAGCAGCTTAGACAGGGGGACTGGAAACACCATATATTTT. This codes for CASSLDRGTGNTIYF.

In its sample, this clonotype was seen many times. The V call is TRBV6-1, the J call TRBJ1-5; 10 nucleotides align to TRBD1. The CDR3 is made up of 20 amino acids. Germline lookup yields CDR1 MNHNS and CDR2 SASEGT. With 6 bases clipped from V and 0 bases from J, the junction kept 17 bases outside the gene matches. CDR3 DNA: TGTGCCAGCAGCAAGGGGGGGGACAGGGGTTGGGAATATAGCAATCAGCCCCAGCATTTT. The encoded protein is CASSKGGDRGWEYSNQPQHF.

V usage is TRBV6-5 and J usage is TRBJ1-4, with unresolved D. The CDR3 loop spans 13 amino acids. Trimming left V 5 bases short and J 8 bases short, with 12 bases between. Germline V gene data show CDR1 as MNHEY and CDR2 as SVGAGI. CDR3 in DNA: TGTGCCAGCAGTCGAAACTTGGGAGAAAAACTGTTTTTT. This sequence encodes CASSRNLGEKLFF.

This clonotype is medium-sized. This sequence joins TRBV6-1 and TRBJ2-2; D remains ambiguous. This CDR3 is built from 12 residues. Germline CDR1 is MNHNS and CDR2 is SASEGT. The germline V and J ends were trimmed by 8 bases and 6 bases, with 10 bases remaining between them. CDR3 sequence: CASGWVAGELFF. The CDR3 region has the DNA TGTGCCAGCGGGTGGGTAGCCGGGGAGCTGTTTTTT.